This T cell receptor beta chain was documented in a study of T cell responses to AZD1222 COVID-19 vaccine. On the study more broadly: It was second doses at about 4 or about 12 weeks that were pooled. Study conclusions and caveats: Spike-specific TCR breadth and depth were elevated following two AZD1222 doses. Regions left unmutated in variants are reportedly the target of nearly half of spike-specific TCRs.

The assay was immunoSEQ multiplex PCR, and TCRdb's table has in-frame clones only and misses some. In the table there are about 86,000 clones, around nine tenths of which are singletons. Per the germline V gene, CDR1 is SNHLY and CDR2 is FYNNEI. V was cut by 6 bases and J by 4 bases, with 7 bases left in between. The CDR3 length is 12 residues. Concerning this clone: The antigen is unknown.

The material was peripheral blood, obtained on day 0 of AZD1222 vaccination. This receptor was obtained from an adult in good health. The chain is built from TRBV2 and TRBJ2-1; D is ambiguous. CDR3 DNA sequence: TGTGCCAGCAGCCTGATGTACAATGAGCAGTTCTTC. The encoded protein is CASSLMYNEQFF.